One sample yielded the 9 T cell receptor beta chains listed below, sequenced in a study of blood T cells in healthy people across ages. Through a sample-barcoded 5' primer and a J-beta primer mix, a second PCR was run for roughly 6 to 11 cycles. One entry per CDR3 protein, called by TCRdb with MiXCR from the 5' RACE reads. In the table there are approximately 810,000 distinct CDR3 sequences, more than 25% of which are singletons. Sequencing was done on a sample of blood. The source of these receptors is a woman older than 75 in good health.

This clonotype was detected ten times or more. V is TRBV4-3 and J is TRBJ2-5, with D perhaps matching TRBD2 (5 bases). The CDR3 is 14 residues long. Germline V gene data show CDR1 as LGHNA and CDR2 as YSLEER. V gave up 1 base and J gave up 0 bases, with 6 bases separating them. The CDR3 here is CASSQAGYQETQYF. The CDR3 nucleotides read TGCGCCAGCAGCCAAGCGGGGTACCAAGAGACCCAGTACTTC.

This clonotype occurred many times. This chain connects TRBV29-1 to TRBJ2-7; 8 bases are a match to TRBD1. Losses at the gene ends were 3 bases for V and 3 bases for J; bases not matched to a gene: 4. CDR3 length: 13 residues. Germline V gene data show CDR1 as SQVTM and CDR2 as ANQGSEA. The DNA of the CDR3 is TGCAGCGTTGATCCAGGGGGCAGCTACGAGCAGTACTTC. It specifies CSVDPGGSYEQYF.

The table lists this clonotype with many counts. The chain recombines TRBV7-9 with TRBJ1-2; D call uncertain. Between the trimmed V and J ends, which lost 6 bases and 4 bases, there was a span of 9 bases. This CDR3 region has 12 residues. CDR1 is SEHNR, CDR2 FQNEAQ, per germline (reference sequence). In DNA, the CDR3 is TGTGCCAGCAGTCCAGCTTTCTATGGCTACACCTTC. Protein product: CASSPAFYGYTF.

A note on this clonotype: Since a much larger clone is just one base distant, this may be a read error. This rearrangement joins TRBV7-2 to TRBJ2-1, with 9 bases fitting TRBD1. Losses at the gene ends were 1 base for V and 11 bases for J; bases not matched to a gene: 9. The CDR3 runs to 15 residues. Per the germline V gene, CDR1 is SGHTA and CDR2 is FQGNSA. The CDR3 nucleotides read TGTGCCAGCAGCTTAGATACCACAGGGGGCCGTAAGCAGTTCTTC. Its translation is CASSLDTTGGRKQFF. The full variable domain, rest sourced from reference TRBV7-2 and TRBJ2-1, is GAGVSQSPSNKVTEKGKDVELRCDPISGHTALYWYRQSLGQGLEFLIYFQGNSAPDKSGLPSDRFSAERTGGSVSTLTIQRTQQEDSAVYLCASSLDTTGGRKQFFGPGTRLTVL.

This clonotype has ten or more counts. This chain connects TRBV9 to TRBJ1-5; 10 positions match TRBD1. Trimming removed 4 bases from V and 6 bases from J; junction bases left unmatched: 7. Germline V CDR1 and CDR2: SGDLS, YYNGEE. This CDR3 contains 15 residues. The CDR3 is CASSSGQGGTQPQHF. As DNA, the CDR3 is TGTGCCAGCAGCTCCGGACAGGGGGGTACTCAGCCCCAGCATTTT.

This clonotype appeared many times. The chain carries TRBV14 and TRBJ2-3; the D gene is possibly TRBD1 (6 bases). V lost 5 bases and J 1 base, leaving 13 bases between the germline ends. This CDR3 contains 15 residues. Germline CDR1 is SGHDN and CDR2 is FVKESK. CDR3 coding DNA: TGTGCCAGCAGCAAAAACAGGGCTGGCACAGATACGCAGTATTTT. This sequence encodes CASSKNRAGTDTQYF.

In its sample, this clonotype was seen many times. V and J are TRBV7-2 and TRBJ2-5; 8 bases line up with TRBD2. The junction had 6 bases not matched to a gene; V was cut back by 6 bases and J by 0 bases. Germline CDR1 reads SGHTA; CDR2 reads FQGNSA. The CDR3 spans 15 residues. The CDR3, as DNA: TGTGCCAGCAGTAGAATAGCGGGGAACCAAGAGACCCAGTACTTC. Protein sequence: CASSRIAGNQETQYF.

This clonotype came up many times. The CDR3 protein is CSATRTGGSADTQYF. CDR3 coding DNA: TGCAGTGCTACCCGGACAGGGGGCTCGGCAGATACGCAGTATTTT. V and J are TRBV20-1 and TRBJ2-3, with TRBD1 matching 11 bases. J was trimmed by 4 bases and V by 4 bases; bases with no gene match: 7. The germline gives CDR1 DFQATT, CDR2 SNEGSKA (reference sequence). The CDR3 length is 15 residues.

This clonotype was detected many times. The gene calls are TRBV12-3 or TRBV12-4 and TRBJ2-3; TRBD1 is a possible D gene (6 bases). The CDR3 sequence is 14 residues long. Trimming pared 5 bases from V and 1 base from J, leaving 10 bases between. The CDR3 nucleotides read TGTGCCAGCAGTCGTCGACAGGGCACAGATACGCAGTATTTT. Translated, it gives CASSRRQGTDTQYF.